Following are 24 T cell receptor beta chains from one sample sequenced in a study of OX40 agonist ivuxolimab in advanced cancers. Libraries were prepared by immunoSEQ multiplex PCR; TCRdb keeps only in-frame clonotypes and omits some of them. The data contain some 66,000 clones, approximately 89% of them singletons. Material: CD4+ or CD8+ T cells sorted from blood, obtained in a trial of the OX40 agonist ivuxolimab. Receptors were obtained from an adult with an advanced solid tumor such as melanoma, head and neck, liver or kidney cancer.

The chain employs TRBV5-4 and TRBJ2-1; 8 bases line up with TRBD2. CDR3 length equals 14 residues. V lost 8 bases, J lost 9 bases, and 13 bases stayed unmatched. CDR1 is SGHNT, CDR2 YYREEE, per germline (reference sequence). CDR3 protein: CASLDGGGLSEQFF. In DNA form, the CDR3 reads TGTGCCAGTCTCGACGGGGGGGGCCTTTCTGAGCAGTTCTTC.

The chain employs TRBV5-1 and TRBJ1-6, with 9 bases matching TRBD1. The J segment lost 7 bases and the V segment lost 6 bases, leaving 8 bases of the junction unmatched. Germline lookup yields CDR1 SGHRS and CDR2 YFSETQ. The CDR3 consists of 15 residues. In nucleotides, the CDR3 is TGCGCCAGCACCGAGGGGGACAGGGACAATTCACCCCTCCACTTT. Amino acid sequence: CASTEGDRDNSPLHF.

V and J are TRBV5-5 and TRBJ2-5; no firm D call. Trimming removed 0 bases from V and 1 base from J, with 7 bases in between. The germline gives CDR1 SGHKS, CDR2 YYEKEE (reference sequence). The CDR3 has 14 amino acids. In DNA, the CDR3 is TGTGCCAGCAGCTTGGGAGCTAGCCAAGAGACCCAGTACTTC. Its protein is CASSLGASQETQYF.

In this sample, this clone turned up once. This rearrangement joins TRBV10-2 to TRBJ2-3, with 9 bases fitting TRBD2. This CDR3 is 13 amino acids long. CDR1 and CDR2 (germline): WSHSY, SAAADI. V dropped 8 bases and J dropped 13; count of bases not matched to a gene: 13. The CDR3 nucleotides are TGCGCCAGCCTTCCAGGGGTAGCGGGGGAGAAGTATTTT. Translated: CASLPGVAGEKYF.

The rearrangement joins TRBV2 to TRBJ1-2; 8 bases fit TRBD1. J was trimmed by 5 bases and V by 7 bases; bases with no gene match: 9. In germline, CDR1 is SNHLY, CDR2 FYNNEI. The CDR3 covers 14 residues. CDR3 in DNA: TGTGCCAGCAAGTCAGGGGGCGCTGGTTATGGCTACACCTTC. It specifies CASKSGGAGYGYTF.

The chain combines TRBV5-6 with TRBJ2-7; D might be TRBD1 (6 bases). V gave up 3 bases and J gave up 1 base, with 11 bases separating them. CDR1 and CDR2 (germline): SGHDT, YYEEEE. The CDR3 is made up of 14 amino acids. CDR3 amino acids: CASSSQGLSYEQYF. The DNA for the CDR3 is TGTGCCAGCAGCTCACAGGGTCTTTCCTACGAGCAGTACTTC. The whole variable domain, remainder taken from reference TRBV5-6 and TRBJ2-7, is DAGVTQSPTHLIKTRGQQVTLRCSPKSGHDTVSWYQQALGQGPQFIFQYYEEEERQRGNFPDRFSGHQFPNYSSELNVNALLLGDSALYLCASSSQGLSYEQYFGPGTRLTVT.

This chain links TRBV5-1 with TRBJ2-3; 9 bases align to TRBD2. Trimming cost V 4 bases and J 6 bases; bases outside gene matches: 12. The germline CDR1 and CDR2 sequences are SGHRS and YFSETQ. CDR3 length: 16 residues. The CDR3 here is CASSLLGRAGGDTQYF. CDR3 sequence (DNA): TGCGCCAGCAGCCTCCTGGGTCGAGCGGGGGGCGATACGCAGTATTTT.

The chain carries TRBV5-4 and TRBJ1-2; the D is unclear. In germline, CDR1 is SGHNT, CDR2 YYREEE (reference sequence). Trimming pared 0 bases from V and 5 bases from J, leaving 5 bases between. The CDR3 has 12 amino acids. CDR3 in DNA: TGTGCCAGCAGCTTGGAAGCTTATGGCTACACCTTC. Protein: CASSLEAYGYTF.

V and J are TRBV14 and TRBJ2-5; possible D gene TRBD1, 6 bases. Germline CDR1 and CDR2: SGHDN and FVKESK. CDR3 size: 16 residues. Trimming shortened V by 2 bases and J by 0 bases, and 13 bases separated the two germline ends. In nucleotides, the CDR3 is TGTGCCAGCAGCCAACAGGGACACCTCTACCAAGAGACCCAGTACTTC. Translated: CASSQQGHLYQETQYF. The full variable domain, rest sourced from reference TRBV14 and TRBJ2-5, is EAGVTQFPSHSVIEKGQTVTLRCDPISGHDNLYWYRRVMGKEIKFLLHFVKESKQDESGMPNNRFLAERTGGTYSTLKVQPAELEDSGVYFCASSQQGHLYQETQYFGPGTRLLVL.

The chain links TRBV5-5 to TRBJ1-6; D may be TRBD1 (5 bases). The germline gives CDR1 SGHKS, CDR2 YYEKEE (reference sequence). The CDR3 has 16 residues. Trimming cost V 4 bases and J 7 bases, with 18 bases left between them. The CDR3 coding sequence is TGTGCCAGCAGCCTCCTAAGTGGGGCCGGGAATTCACCCCTCCACTTT. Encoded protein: CASSLLSGAGNSPLHF. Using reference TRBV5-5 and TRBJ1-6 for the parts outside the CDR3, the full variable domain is DAGVTQSPTHLIKTRGQQVTLRCSPISGHKSVSWYQQVLGQGPQFIFQYYEKEERGRGNFPDRFSARQFPNYSSELNVNALLLGDSALYLCASSLLSGAGNSPLHFGNGTRLTVT.

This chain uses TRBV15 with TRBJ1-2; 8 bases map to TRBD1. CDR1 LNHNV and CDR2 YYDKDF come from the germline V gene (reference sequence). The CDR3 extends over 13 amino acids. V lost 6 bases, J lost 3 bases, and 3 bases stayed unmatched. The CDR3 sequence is CATRDRVDYGYTF. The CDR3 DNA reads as TGTGCCACCAGGGACAGGGTCGACTATGGCTACACCTTC.

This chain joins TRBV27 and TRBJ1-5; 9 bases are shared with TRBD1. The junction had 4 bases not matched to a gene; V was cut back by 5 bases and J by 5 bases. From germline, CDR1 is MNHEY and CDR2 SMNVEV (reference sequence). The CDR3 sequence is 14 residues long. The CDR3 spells CASSPGTGHQPQHF. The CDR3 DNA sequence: TGTGCCAGCAGTCCCGGGACAGGGCATCAGCCCCAGCATTTT.

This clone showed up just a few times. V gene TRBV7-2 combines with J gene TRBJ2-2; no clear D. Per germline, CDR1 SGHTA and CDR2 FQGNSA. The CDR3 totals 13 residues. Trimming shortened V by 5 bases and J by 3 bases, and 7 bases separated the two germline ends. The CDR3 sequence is CASSPQDTGELFF. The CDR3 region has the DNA TGTGCCAGCAGCCCCCAGGACACCGGGGAGCTGTTTTTT.

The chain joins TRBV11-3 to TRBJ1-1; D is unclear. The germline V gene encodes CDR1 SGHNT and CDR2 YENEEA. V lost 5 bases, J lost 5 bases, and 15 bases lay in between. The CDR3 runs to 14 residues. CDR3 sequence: CASSLGAGKTEAFF. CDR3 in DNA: TGTGCCAGCAGCCTCGGCGCTGGGAAGACTGAAGCTTTCTTT.

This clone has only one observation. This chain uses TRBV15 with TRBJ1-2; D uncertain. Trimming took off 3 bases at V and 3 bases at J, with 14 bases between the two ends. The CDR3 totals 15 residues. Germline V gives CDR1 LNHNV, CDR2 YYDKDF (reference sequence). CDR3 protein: CATSSQYSYDYGYTF. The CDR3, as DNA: TGTGCCACCAGCAGTCAATATTCTTACGACTATGGCTACACCTTC.

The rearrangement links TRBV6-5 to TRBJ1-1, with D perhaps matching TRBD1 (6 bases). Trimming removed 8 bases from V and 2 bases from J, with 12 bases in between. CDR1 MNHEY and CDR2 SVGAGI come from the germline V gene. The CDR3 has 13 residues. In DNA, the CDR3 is TGTGCCAGCTGTAACAGGGTAAACACTGAAGCTTTCTTT. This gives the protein CASCNRVNTEAFF.

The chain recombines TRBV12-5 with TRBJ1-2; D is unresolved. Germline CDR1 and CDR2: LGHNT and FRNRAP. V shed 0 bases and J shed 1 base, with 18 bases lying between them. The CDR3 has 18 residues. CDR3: CASGLVLRGLTINYGYTF. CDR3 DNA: TGTGCTAGTGGTTTGGTACTTAGAGGTCTGACTATTAACTATGGCTACACCTTC.

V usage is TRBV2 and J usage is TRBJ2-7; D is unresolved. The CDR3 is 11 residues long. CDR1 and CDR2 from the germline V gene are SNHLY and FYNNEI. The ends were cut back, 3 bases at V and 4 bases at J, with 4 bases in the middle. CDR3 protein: CASSDRYEQYF. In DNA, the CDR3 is TGTGCCAGCAGTGACAGGTACGAGCAGTACTTC.

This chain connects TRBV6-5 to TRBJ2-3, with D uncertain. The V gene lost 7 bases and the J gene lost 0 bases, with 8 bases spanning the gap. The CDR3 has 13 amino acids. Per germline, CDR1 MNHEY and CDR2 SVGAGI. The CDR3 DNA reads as TGTGCCAGCAAGGCGACCAGCACAGATACGCAGTATTTT. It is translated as CASKATSTDTQYF.

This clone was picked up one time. CDR3 region: CASRAGTAIYEQYF. The CDR3 region has the DNA TGTGCCAGCAGGGCCGGGACAGCGATCTACGAGCAGTACTTC. This chain joins TRBV6-5 and TRBJ2-7; the match to TRBD1 covers 7 bases. CDR3 length: 14 amino acids. Germline CDR1 MNHEY, CDR2 SVGAGI. V lost 6 bases to trimming and J lost 3 bases; unmatched junction nucleotides: 8.

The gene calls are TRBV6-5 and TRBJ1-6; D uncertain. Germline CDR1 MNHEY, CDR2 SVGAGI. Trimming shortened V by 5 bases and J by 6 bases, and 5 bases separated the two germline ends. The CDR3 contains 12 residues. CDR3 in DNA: TGTGCCAGCAGTGCGCTTAATTCACCCCTCCACTTT. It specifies CASSALNSPLHF.

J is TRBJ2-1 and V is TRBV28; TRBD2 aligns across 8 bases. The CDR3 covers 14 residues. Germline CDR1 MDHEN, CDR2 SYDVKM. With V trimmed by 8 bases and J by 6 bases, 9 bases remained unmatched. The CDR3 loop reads CASGLPGGVNEQFF. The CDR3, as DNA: TGTGCCAGCGGACTACCGGGGGGGGTCAATGAGCAGTTCTTC.

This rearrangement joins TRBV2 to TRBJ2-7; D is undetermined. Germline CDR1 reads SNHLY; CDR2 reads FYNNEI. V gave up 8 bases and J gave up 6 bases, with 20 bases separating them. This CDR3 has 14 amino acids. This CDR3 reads CASRAVRTLGEQYF. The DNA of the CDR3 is TGTGCCAGCCGCGCGGTCAGGACCCTCGGCGAGCAGTACTTC.

CDR3 sequence: CASSPVVRAASYEQYF. Written as DNA, the CDR3 is TGTGCCAGCAGCCCCGTGGTTAGGGCGGCCTCCTACGAGCAGTACTTC. The J gene is TRBJ2-7, the V gene TRBV6-4; unclear D gene. This CDR3 spans 16 amino acids. CDR1 and CDR2 from the germline V gene are MRHNA and SNTAGT. The V and J ends lost 6 bases and 0 bases respectively, with 18 bases between them.